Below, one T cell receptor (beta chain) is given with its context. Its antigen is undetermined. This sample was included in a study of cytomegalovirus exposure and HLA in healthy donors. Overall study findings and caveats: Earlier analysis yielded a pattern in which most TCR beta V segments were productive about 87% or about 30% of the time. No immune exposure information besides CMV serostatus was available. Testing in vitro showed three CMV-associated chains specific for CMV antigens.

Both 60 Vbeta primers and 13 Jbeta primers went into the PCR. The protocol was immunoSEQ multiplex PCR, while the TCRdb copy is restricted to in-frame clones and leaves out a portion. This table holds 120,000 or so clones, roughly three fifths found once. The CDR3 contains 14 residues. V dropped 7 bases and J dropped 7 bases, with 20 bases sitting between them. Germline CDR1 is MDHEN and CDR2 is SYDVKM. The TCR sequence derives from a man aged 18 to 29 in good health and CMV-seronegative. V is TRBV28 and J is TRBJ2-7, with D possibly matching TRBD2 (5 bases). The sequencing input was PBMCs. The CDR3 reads CASTRSGSFREQYF. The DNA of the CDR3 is TGTGCCAGCACCCGATCGGGGTCCTTTCGGGAGCAGTACTTC.